Reported below is one T cell receptor beta chain. Its antigen is not identified. The data derive from a study of shared clonotypes between healthy human individuals. General study findings and limits: Researchers found naive subsets generally carried larger estimated richness than memory subsets. For naive CD4 cells, around 5% of clonotypes were shared across several donors. Among non-shared clonotypes, generation probabilities were lower than among those shared by all four donors.

V gave up 10 bases and J gave up 3 bases, with 19 bases separating them. Germline V gene lookup returns CDR1 MGHDK and CDR2 SYGVNS. The CDR3 is 15 residues long. Sequenced by immunoSEQ multiplex PCR; TCRdb stores in-frame clones only, minus some. The table includes about 2.3 million clones, 85% to 95% detected once. The receptor comes from a man younger than 30 in good health. Some clones in this sample may be carry-over from other donors' samples. The sequenced sample was naive CD4+ T cells from PBMCs. Described subset: CD45RA+ positively selected. The chain is built from TRBV25-1 and TRBJ1-5; D perhaps matches TRBD1 (5 bases). Written as DNA, the CDR3 is TGTGCCAACAGCTACCGGAGAGGGGACAATCAGCCCCAGCATTTT. Amino acid sequence: CANSYRRGDNQPQHF.